The rows below give T cell receptor beta chains drawn from one sample of a study of blood T cell repertoires in COVID-19. Assay: immunoSEQ multiplex PCR; the TCRdb copy retains only in-frame clones and omits some. The sample has 15,000 to 16,000 clones; approximately 85% are singletons. Material for sequencing was peripheral blood. These receptors were obtained from a man between 65 and 85 years old in a cohort sampled during active COVID-19. Both conserved end residues are part of each CDR3. The order of the fields is J gene, V gene, D gene, clone size, CDR3 protein, CDR3 DNA. D genes are given only for firm matches. Clone size is not always given. Where it is, it says once, few, many or a class for expanded clones.

TRBJ2-7 | TRBV11-2 | TRBD1 | once | CASSSTGTVTYEQYF | TGTGCCAGCAGCTCAACCGGGACAGTTACCTACGAGCAGTACTTC
TRBJ2-3 | TRBV6-5 | TRBD2 | - | CASRLAADTQYF | TGTGCCAGCAGACTAGCGGCAGATACGCAGTATTTT
TRBJ2-7 | TRBV4-1 | TRBD2 | once | CASSQETSGSFPQQYF | TGCGCCAGCAGCCAAGAGACTAGCGGGAGCTTCCCACAGCAGTACTTC
TRBJ2-5 | TRBV5-1 | TRBD2 | - | CASSQGTSGRDLLEETQYF | TGCGCCAGCAGCCAAGGGACTAGCGGGAGAGACCTATTAGAAGAGACCCAGTACTTC
TRBJ2-7 | TRBV5-5 | TRBD2 | few | CASSGAAGAYEQYF | TGTGCCAGCAGCGGCGCAGCGGGGGCCTACGAGCAGTACTTC
TRBJ1-5 | TRBV30 | TRBD1 | once | CAWSTKTGGNQPQHF | TGTGCCTGGAGTACTAAGACAGGGGGCAATCAGCCCCAGCATTTT
TRBJ1-4 | TRBV2 | - | - | CASSDRRLGEKLFF | TGTGCCAGCAGTGATCGGCGGTTAGGAGAAAAACTGTTTTTT
TRBJ2-1 | TRBV6-4 | - | - | CASGTGTYNEQFF | TGTGCCAGCGGTACAGGGACCTACAATGAGCAGTTCTTC
TRBJ1-6 | TRBV7-8 | - | few | CASSLVRGGSPLHF | TGTGCCAGCAGCTTAGTGCGTGGAGGGTCACCCCTCCACTTT
TRBJ2-7 | TRBV21-1 | - | few | CASIDRDSRTSAYEQYF | TGTGCCAGCATCGACCGGGACAGCCGCACTTCCGCCTACGAGCAGTACTTC
TRBJ2-1 | TRBV19 | TRBD2 | once | CASNRAGGYNEQFF | TGTGCCAGTAATAGGGCGGGAGGGTACAATGAGCAGTTCTTC
TRBJ2-1 | TRBV6-2/TRBV6-3 | - | - | CASSYTGYNEQFF | TGTGCCAGCAGTTATACAGGTTACAATGAGCAGTTCTTC
TRBJ2-7 | TRBV7-9 | - | medium-sized | CASSETQGTTYEQYF | TGTGCCAGCAGCGAAACGCAGGGGACTACCTACGAGCAGTACTTC
TRBJ1-5 | TRBV19 | - | - | CASSYQDSSNQPQHF | TGTGCCAGTAGTTACCAGGATAGTAGCAATCAGCCCCAGCATTTT
TRBJ2-2 | TRBV30 | TRBD1 | - | CAEGQGGTGELFF | TGTGCTGAAGGACAGGGTGGAACCGGGGAGCTGTTTTTT
TRBJ2-7 | TRBV28 | TRBD2 | - | CASSIAGAYEQYF | TGTGCCAGCAGCATAGCGGGAGCCTACGAGCAGTACTTC
TRBJ1-2 | TRBV7-9 | - | - | CAMGLSYGYTF | TGTGCCATGGGGCTGAGCTATGGCTACACCTTC
TRBJ2-5 | TRBV29-1 | TRBD2 | - | CSGLADALETQYF | TGCAGCGGACTAGCGGATGCATTGGAGACCCAGTACTTC